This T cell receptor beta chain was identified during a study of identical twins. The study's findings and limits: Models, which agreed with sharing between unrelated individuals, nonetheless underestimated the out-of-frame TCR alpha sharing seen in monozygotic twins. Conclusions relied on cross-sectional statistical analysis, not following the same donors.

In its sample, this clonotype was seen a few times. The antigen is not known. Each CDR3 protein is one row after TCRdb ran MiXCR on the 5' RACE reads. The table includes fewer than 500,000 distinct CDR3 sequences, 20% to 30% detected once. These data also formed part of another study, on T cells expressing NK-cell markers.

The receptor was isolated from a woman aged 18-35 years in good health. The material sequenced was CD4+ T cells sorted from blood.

The CDR3 DNA sequence: TGTGCCTACGGCGGAGGGAACACCGGGGAGCTGTTTTTT. This encodes CAYGGGNTGELFF. This chain links TRBV7-9 with TRBJ2-2; tentative D call: TRBD2 (5 bases). The CDR3 is 13 amino acids. V was cut by 11 bases and J by 1 base, with 11 bases left in between. Germline V gives CDR1 SEHNR, CDR2 FQNEAQ (reference sequence).